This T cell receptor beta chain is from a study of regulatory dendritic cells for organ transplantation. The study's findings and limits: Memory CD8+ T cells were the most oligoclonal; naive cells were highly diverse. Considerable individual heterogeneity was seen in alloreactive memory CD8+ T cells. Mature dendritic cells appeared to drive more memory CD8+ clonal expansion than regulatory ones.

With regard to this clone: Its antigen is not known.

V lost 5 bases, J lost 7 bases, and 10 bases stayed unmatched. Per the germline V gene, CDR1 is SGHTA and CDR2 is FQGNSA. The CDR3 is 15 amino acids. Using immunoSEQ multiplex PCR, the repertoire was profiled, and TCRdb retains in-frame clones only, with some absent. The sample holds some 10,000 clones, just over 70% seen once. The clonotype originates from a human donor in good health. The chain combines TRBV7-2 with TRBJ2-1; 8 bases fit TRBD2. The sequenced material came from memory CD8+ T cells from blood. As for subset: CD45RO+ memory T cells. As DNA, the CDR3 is TGTGCCAGCAGCGCCAAGACAGCGGGAGTAAATGAGCAGTTCTTC. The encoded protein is CASSAKTAGVNEQFF.